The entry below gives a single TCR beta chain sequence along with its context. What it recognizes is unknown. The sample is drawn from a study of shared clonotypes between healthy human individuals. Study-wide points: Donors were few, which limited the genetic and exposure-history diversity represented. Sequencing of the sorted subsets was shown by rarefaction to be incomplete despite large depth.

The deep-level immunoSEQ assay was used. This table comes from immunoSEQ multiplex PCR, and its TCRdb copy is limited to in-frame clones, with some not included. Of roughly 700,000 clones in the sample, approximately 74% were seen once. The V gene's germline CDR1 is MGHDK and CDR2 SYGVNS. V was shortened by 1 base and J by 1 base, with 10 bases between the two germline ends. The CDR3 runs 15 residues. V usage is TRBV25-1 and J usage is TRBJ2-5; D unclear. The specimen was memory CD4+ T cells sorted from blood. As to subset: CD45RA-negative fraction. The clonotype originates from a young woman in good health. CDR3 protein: CASSESGSLQETQYF. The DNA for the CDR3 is TGTGCCAGCAGTGAATCGGGCAGTCTCCAAGAGACCCAGTACTTC.